One and the same sample provided the 28 T cell receptor beta chains below, sequenced in a study of T cells after yellow fever vaccination. One entry per CDR3 protein, called by TCRdb with MiXCR from the 5' RACE reads. In the table there are 150,000 to 200,000 distinct CDR3 sequences, 5.5% to 7.5% of which are singletons. Sequenced here: CD4+ T cells sorted from PBMCs, sampled on the day of the first yellow fever vaccination. The source of these receptors is a man aged 18 to 30 who received the YFV17D yellow fever vaccine.

The chain joins TRBV20-1 to TRBJ1-2; weak D call: TRBD1 (6 bases). V gave up 3 bases and J gave up 8 bases, with 19 bases separating them. CDR1 and CDR2 (germline): DFQATT, SNEGSKA (reference sequence). CDR3 length: 14 residues. For the CDR3, the DNA is TGCAGTGCTAGGTTGGGGGGGCCGACTGGGGGCTACACCTTC. It is translated as CSARLGGPTGGYTF.

The CDR3 DNA reads TGCAGTGCTCTGGACTACAGGGGGAAAGAGACCCAGTACTTC. It yields the protein CSALDYRGKETQYF. The chain links TRBV20-1 to TRBJ2-5; TRBD1 aligns across 8 bases. This CDR3 has 14 residues. The germline V gene has CDR1 DFQATT and CDR2 SNEGSKA (reference sequence). The J segment lost 3 bases and the V segment lost 5 bases, leaving 8 bases of the junction unmatched.

The chain employs TRBV7-2 and TRBJ2-3; TRBD1 or TRBD2 may be the D gene (5 bases each). V dropped 1 base and J dropped 2 bases, with 13 bases sitting between them. From germline, CDR1 is SGHTA and CDR2 FQGNSA. This CDR3 is 16 amino acids long. The CDR3 here is CASSLVGGQATDTQYF. CDR3 coding DNA: TGTGCCAGCAGCTTAGTAGGAGGACAAGCCACAGATACGCAGTATTTT.

The chain couples TRBV5-1 to TRBJ2-7; possibly TRBD2 for D (7 bases). The V end lost 4 bases, the J end lost 6 bases, and 14 bases lay between the germline ends. Germline loops: CDR1 SGHRS, CDR2 YFSETQ. This CDR3 is 13 amino acids long. CDR3 DNA sequence: TGCGCCAGCAGCCCCCAGGGGAGGGGCGAGCAGTACGTC. Protein sequence: CASSPQGRGEQYV.

J is TRBJ2-2 and V is TRBV12-3 or TRBV12-4; D is ambiguous. Trimming shortened V by 3 bases and J by 5 bases, and 4 bases separated the two germline ends. The CDR3 consists of 12 residues. CDR3 in DNA: TGTGCCAGCAGTTTTGAGACCGGGGAGCTGTTTTTT. Amino acids: CASSFETGELFF.

In this sample, this clonotype turned up a few times. This chain joins TRBV4-2 and TRBJ2-5; 7 bases align to TRBD2. This CDR3 has 16 amino acids. The ends lost 3 bases at V and 4 bases at J; junction bases unmatched: 11. In germline, CDR1 is LGHNA, CDR2 YNFKEQ. CDR3 coding DNA: TGTGCCAGCAGCCATGCTACTCCACTAGCGTCAGAGACCCAGTACTTC. Translation: CASSHATPLASETQYF.

This clonotype has just a few counts. The chain links TRBV20-1 to TRBJ1-2; D remains ambiguous. Germline-derived CDR1 and CDR2 are DFQATT and SNEGSKA (reference sequence). Trimming pared 3 bases from V and 3 bases from J, leaving 11 bases between. The length of the CDR3 is 13 residues. The CDR3: CSASISPYYGYTF. CDR3 sequence (DNA): TGCAGTGCTAGTATTAGCCCCTACTATGGCTACACCTTC.

This clonotype was counted many times. This chain uses TRBV10-3 with TRBJ2-5; the D gene could be TRBD1 or TRBD2 (5 bases each). The CDR3 has 14 amino acids. CDR1 and CDR2 (germline): ENHRY, SYGVKD. The V end lost 8 bases, the J end lost 4 bases, and 17 bases lay between the germline ends. As DNA, the CDR3 is TGTGCCATCGGGGTGACTCCTGGGGGAGAGACCCAGTACTTC. Protein product: CAIGVTPGGETQYF.

This clonotype was seen more than once but under ten times. The chain couples TRBV6-2 or TRBV6-3 to TRBJ2-7; D perhaps matches TRBD1 (6 bases). The CDR3 is 13 amino acids. In germline, CDR1 is MNHEY, CDR2 SVGEGT. Trimming removed 5 bases from V and 12 bases from J, with 20 bases in between. CDR3 region: CASSTPGRGPAYF. DNA of the CDR3: TGTGCCAGCAGTACCCCCGGCAGGGGACCCGCGTACTTC.

This rearrangement joins TRBV11-1 to TRBJ1-5; TRBD1 matches 7 bases. This CDR3 has 18 amino acids. J gave up 6 bases and V 5 bases, and 19 bases lay outside the gene matches. Germline loops: CDR1 SGHAT, CDR2 FQDESV (reference sequence). The CDR3 bases are TGTGCCAGCAGCCGAGACAGGGAGCGAGGGGGCGGTCTTCAGCCCCAGCATTTT. Amino acids: CASSRDRERGGGLQPQHF. The whole variable domain, filled in from reference TRBV11-1 and TRBJ1-5, reads EAEVAQSPRYKITEKSQAVAFWCDPISGHATLYWYRQILGQGPELLVQFQDESVVDDSQLPKDRFSAERLKGVDSTLKIQPAELGDSAMYLCASSRDRERGGGLQPQHFGDGTRLSIL.

This clonotype occurred a few times. This chain connects TRBV5-1 to TRBJ2-3, with 8 bases lining up with TRBD1. The CDR3 is 17 amino acids. Germline-derived CDR1 and CDR2 are SGHRS and YFSETQ. V lost 4 bases to trimming and J lost 0 bases; unmatched junction nucleotides: 10. CDR3: CASSGRTGSGSTDTQYF. CDR3 nucleotide sequence: TGCGCCAGCAGCGGACGGACAGGGTCAGGAAGCACAGATACGCAGTATTTT.

This clonotype appeared a few times. The chain has TRBV6-5 and TRBJ1-6; no clear D. CDR3 length equals 17 residues. Trimming took off 4 bases at V and 5 bases at J, with 18 bases between the two ends. Germline assignment: CDR1 MNHEY and CDR2 SVGAGI. CDR3 sequence (DNA): TGTGCCAGCAGTTCGGTGGGTCCCCGAAGGGATAATTCACCCCTCCACTTT. Its translation: CASSSVGPRRDNSPLHF.

This clonotype was seen a handful of times. This chain joins TRBV6-5 and TRBJ2-6, with 8 positions matching TRBD2. V trimming: 5 bases; J trimming: 4 bases; junction bases outside the gene matches: 7. This CDR3 has 16 residues. The germline V gene has CDR1 MNHEY and CDR2 SVGAGI. CDR3 nucleotide sequence: TGTGCCAGCAGTCCCGGGGGGGGGTCCGGGGCCAACGTCCTGACTTTC. This sequence encodes CASSPGGGSGANVLTF.

The table lists this clonotype with many counts. This rearrangement joins TRBV7-3 to TRBJ2-6; either TRBD1 or TRBD2 may fit D (5 bases each). The V gene's germline CDR1 is SGHTA and CDR2 FQGTGA. V shed 2 bases and J shed 4 bases, with 15 bases lying between them. The CDR3 contains 17 residues. In nucleotides, the CDR3 is TGTGCCAGCAGCTTATATTTTGTGGGGACCGGGGCCAACGTCCTGACTTTC. It translates to CASSLYFVGTGANVLTF.

The chain joins TRBV11-1 to TRBJ2-2, with 11 bases fitting TRBD1. The CDR3 spans 18 residues. The V and J ends lost 3 bases and 3 bases, in that order; junction bases with no gene match: 9. CDR1 SGHAT and CDR2 FQDESV come from the germline V gene (reference sequence). CDR3: CASSFWTGGNWDTGELFF. The DNA for the CDR3 is TGTGCCAGCAGCTTCTGGACAGGGGGCAACTGGGACACCGGGGAGCTGTTTTTT.

This clonotype has a count of ten or more. The genes are TRBV10-3 and TRBJ2-1; D may be TRBD1 or TRBD2 (6 bases each). Trimming removed 7 bases from V and 0 bases from J, with 10 bases in between. CDR1 is ENHRY, CDR2 SYGVKD, per germline. The CDR3 extends over 14 amino acids. The CDR3 loop is CAINGGYSYNEQFF. The CDR3 nucleotides read TGTGCCATCAACGGGGGCTACTCCTACAATGAGCAGTTCTTC.

This clonotype was detected many times. V usage is TRBV7-2 and J usage is TRBJ2-1; TRBD2 is a possible D gene (6 bases). The CDR3 length is 13 residues. Trimming left V 6 bases short and J 9 bases short, with 15 bases between. Per germline, CDR1 SGHTA and CDR2 FQGNSA. The CDR3 region is CASRTRRDLEQFF. The CDR3 coding sequence is TGTGCCAGCAGGACAAGGAGGGATCTTGAGCAGTTCTTC.

This chain connects TRBV7-2 to TRBJ2-3; D is possibly TRBD1 (5 bases). Germline V CDR1 and CDR2: SGHTA, FQGNSA. CDR3 length equals 15 residues. Between the trimmed V and J ends, which lost 1 base and 1 base, there was a span of 9 bases. CDR3 residues: CASSLGGRRTDTQYF. In DNA form, the CDR3 reads TGTGCCAGCAGCTTAGGGGGCCGCCGCACAGATACGCAGTATTTT. Filled out from reference TRBV7-2 and TRBJ2-3, the complete variable domain reads GAGVSQSPSNKVTEKGKDVELRCDPISGHTALYWYRQSLGQGLEFLIYFQGNSAPDKSGLPSDRFSAERTGGSVSTLTIQRTQQEDSAVYLCASSLGGRRTDTQYFGPGTRLTVL.

The gene calls are TRBV25-1 and TRBJ1-2; D perhaps matches TRBD1 (6 bases). V was trimmed by 6 bases and J by 2 bases, leaving 13 bases between them. Per germline, CDR1 MGHDK and CDR2 SYGVNS. The CDR3 runs to 14 residues. The CDR3 sequence: CASRRGESNYGYTF. In DNA form, the CDR3 reads TGTGCCAGCAGGAGGGGGGAGTCAAACTATGGCTACACCTTC.

Many counts were recorded for this clonotype. The rearrangement uses TRBV20-1 and TRBJ2-3; D uncertain. Trimming removed 1 base from V and 4 bases from J, with 12 bases in between. This CDR3 contains 14 residues. The germline V gene has CDR1 DFQATT and CDR2 SNEGSKA (reference sequence). CDR3 DNA: TGCAGTGCTAGAGCTCCGGACGTATCAGATACGCAGTATTTT. It encodes CSARAPDVSDTQYF.

Ten or more counts support this clonotype. V and J are TRBV18 and TRBJ2-1; D ambiguous. Germline lookup yields CDR1 KGHSH and CDR2 LQKENI. The CDR3 has 11 amino acids. V was shortened by 6 bases and J by 5 bases, with 5 bases between the two germline ends. The CDR3 protein is CASSDNNEQFF. CDR3 DNA sequence: TGTGCCAGCTCCGACAACAATGAGCAGTTCTTC.

A few counts support this clonotype. The J gene is TRBJ2-3, the V gene TRBV7-2; perhaps TRBD2 as D (7 bases). Germline lookup yields CDR1 SGHTA and CDR2 FQGNSA. The CDR3 has 15 residues. V dropped 5 bases and J dropped 2 bases, with 14 bases sitting between them. The CDR3 DNA follows: TGTGCCAGCAGCCGATGGGGGGGCGACACAGATACGCAGTATTTT. Protein sequence: CASSRWGGDTDTQYF.

This clonotype was seen ten or more times. J is TRBJ1-1 and V is TRBV3-1; the D is unclear. The CDR3 consists of 14 residues. The V gene lost 2 bases and the J gene lost 0 bases, with 7 bases spanning the gap. Germline V lookup: CDR1 LGHDT, CDR2 YNNKEL (reference sequence). In nucleotides, the CDR3 is TGTGCCAGCAGCCAATCCCGGATGAACACTGAAGCTTTCTTT. Amino acid sequence: CASSQSRMNTEAFF.

The chain employs TRBV7-3 and TRBJ1-2, with 10 bases matching TRBD1. Germline CDR1 is SGHTA and CDR2 is FQGTGA. The CDR3 extends over 14 amino acids. V was clipped by 5 bases and J by 4 bases; unmatched bases: 4. As DNA, the CDR3 is TGTGCCAGCAGCCCGACAGGGGGCGGCTATGGCTACACCTTC. Translation gives CASSPTGGGYGYTF.

V gene TRBV5-1 combines with J gene TRBJ1-6; TRBD1 might be the D (5 bases). V was clipped by 0 bases and J by 10 bases, with 14 bases between them. The CDR3 runs 15 residues. The germline V gene has CDR1 SGHRS and CDR2 YFSETQ. The CDR3 loop is CASSLDAGGTSPLHF. Here the CDR3 DNA reads TGCGCCAGCAGCTTGGATGCGGGAGGGACCTCACCCCTCCACTTT.

This clonotype was detected ten times or more. The chain recombines TRBV5-1 with TRBJ1-1, with a tentative D call TRBD1 (6 bases). Per germline, CDR1 SGHRS and CDR2 YFSETQ. The length of the CDR3 is 17 residues. V lost 0 bases, J lost 3 bases, and 18 bases lay in between. The CDR3: CASSLARGGRGDTEAFF. Here the CDR3 DNA reads TGCGCCAGCAGCTTGGCCCGCGGGGGGCGCGGGGACACTGAAGCTTTCTTT.

Notes on this clonotype: The germline gene is not matched at one end of the junction; a read error may be the cause. The rearrangement joins TRBV7-8 to TRBJ2-6, with 11 bases matching TRBD1. Germline-derived CDR1 and CDR2 are SGHVS and FQNEAQ. CDR3 size: 17 residues. The CDR3 loop is CAISSGQGAPGANVLTF. The CDR3, as DNA: TGTGCCATCAGCTCCGGACAGGGGGCGCCTGGGGCCAACGTCCTGACTTTC.

The chain has TRBV7-2 and TRBJ1-3; D is possibly TRBD1 (6 bases). This CDR3 comprises 14 residues. Per germline, CDR1 SGHTA and CDR2 FQGNSA. The V end lost 8 bases, the J end lost 2 bases, and 13 bases lay between the germline ends. Here the CDR3 DNA reads TGTGCCAGCGGACGTGGGGGGCCTGGAAACACCATATATTTT. Its translation: CASGRGGPGNTIYF. Full variable domain (remainder filled in from reference TRBV7-2 and TRBJ1-3): GAGVSQSPSNKVTEKGKDVELRCDPISGHTALYWYRQSLGQGLEFLIYFQGNSAPDKSGLPSDRFSAERTGGSVSTLTIQRTQQEDSAVYLCASGRGGPGNTIYFGEGSWLTVV.